The entry that follows covers one TCR beta chain sequence. The data originate from a study of blood T cell repertoires in COVID-19. Looking at the study overall: T cells, B-cell-depleted T cells, or PBMCs provided the cDNA or gDNA that served as material.

The CDR3 extends over 17 amino acids. Unmatched junction bases numbered 11, after V lost 0 bases and J lost 5 bases. Germline CDR1 reads SGHRS; CDR2 reads YFSETQ. Profiling relied on immunoSEQ multiplex PCR, and the TCRdb table lists in-frame clones only, not all of them. Among 110,000 to 150,000 clones listed, roughly 90% were seen once. This receptor was obtained from a man aged 60 to 69 with active or convalescent COVID-19. The rearrangement links TRBV5-1 to TRBJ2-5, with TRBD2 identical over 9 bases. The specimen sequenced was peripheral blood. Here the CDR3 DNA reads TGCGCCAGCAGCTTGGATGTGGGTAGCGGGGGTGCGGAGACCCAGTACTTC. This codes for CASSLDVGSGGAETQYF.